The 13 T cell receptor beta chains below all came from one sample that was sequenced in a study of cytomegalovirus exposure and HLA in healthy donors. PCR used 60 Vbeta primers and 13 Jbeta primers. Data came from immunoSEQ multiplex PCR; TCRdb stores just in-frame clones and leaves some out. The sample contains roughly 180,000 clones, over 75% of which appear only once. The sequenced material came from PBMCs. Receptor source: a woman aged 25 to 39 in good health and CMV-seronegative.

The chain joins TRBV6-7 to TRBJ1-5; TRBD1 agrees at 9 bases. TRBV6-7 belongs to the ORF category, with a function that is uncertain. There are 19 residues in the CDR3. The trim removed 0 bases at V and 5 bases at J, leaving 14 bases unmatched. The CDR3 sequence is CASSYSTGTGPREDQPQHF. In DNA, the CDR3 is TGTGCCAGCAGTTACTCTACTGGGACAGGGCCTCGGGAGGATCAGCCCCAGCATTTT.

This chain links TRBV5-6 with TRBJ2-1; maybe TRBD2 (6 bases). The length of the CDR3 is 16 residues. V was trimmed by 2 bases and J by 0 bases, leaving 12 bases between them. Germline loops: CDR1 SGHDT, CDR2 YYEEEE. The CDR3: CASSFWAGSSYNEQFF. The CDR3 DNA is TGTGCCAGCAGCTTTTGGGCGGGATCCTCCTACAATGAGCAGTTCTTC.

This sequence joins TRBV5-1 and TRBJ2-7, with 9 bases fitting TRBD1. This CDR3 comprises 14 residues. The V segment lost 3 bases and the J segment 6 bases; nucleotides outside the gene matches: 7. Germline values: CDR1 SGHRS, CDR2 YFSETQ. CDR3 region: CASSYTGGAGEQYF. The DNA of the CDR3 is TGCGCCAGCAGCTACACAGGGGGCGCGGGCGAGCAGTACTTC.

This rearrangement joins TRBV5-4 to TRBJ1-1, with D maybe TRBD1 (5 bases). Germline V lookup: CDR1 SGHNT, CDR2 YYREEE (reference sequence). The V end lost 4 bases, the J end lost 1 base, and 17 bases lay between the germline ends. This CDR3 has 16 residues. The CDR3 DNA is TGTGCCAGCAGCCCGGGGGGGAGGGTAGAGAACACTGAAGCTTTCTTT. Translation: CASSPGGRVENTEAFF. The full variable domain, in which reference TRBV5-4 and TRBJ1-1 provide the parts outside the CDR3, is ETGVTQSPTHLIKTRGQQVTLRCSSQSGHNTVSWYQQALGQGPQFIFQYYREEENGRGNFPPRFSGLQFPNYSSELNVNALELDDSALYLCASSPGGRVENTEAFFGQGTRLTVV.

The CDR3 nucleotides read TGTGCCAGCAGGGCCAGGGGGCAGAGCAATCAGCCCCAGCATTTT. This gives the protein CASRARGQSNQPQHF. The chain links TRBV27 to TRBJ1-5, with TRBD1 matching 8 bases. The CDR3 runs 15 residues. The J segment lost 1 base and the V segment lost 6 bases, leaving 5 bases of the junction unmatched. Germline V lookup: CDR1 MNHEY, CDR2 SMNVEV (reference sequence).

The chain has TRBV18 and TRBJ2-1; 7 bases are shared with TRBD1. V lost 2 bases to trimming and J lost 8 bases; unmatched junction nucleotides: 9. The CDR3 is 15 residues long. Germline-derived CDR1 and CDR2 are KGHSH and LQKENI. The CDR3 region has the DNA TGTGCCAGCTCACCAGAGGACAGGTTGGTAGATGAGCAGTTCTTC. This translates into CASSPEDRLVDEQFF.

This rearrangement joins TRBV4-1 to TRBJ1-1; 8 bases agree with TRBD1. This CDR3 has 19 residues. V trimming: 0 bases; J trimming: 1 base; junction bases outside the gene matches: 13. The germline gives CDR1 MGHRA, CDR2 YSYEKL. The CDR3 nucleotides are TGCGCCAGCAGCCAAGATAGGCTAGGGGCAGGGGGCCCGAACACTGAAGCTTTCTTT. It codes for CASSQDRLGAGGPNTEAFF.

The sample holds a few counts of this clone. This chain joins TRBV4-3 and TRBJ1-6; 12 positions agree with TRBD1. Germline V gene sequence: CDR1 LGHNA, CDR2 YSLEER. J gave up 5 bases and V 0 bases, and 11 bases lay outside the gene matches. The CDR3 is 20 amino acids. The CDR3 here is CASSQDPGQGAPDHNSPLHF. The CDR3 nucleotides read TGCGCCAGCAGCCAAGACCCGGGACAGGGGGCTCCGGATCATAATTCACCCCTCCACTTT.

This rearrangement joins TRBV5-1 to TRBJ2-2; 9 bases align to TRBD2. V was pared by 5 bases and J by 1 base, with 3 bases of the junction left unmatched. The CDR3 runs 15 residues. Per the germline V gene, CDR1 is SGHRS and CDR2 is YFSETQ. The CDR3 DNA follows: TGCGCCAGCAGTTTAGCGGGGGTGAACACCGGGGAGCTGTTTTTT. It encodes CASSLAGVNTGELFF.

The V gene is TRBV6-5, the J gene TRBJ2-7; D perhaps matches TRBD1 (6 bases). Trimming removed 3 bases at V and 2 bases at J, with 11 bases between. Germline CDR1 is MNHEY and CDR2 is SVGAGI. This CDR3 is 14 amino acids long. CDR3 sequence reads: CASSYLPGAYEQYF. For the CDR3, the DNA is TGTGCCAGCAGTTATCTCCCAGGGGCCTACGAGCAGTACTTC.

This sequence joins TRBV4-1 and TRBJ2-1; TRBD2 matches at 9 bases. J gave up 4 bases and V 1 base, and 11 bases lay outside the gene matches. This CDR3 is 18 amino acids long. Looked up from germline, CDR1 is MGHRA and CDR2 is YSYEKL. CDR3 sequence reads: CASSQVPAGGPGYNEQFF. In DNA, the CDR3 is TGCGCCAGCAGCCAAGTGCCCGCGGGGGGGCCGGGTTACAATGAGCAGTTCTTC.

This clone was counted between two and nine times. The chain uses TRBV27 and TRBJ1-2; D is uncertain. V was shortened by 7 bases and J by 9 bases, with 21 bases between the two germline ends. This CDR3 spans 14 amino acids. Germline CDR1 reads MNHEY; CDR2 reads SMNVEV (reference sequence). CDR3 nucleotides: TGTGCCAGCACCACAATTCCGTCCAGGCCCAGCTACACCTTC. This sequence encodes CASTTIPSRPSYTF.

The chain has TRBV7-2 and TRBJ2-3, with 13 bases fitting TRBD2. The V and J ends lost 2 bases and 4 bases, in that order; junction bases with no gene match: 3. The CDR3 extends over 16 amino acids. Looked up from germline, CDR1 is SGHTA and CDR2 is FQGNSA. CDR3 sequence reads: CASSLRGLAGADTQYF. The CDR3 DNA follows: TGTGCCAGCAGCTTACGTGGACTAGCGGGGGCAGATACGCAGTATTTT.